The next 4 T cell receptor beta chains were all read from a single sample in a study of identical twins. A single record per CDR3 protein comes from TCRdb applying MiXCR to the 5' RACE reads. Altogether roughly 200,000 distinct CDR3 sequences are present, 7.5% being singletons, with the ten largest covering 1.9%. The same specimen was also included in a second study, on yellow fever vaccine responses in identical twins.

Sequencing input: memory (CD45RO+) T cells sorted from blood. The source of these receptors is a woman under 30 in good health.

This clonotype appeared many times. CDR3 region: CSARGGRQGKTGELFF. In DNA, the CDR3 is TGCAGTGCTAGAGGCGGCAGACAGGGAAAAACCGGGGAGCTGTTTTTT. The chain recombines TRBV20-1 with TRBJ2-2, with TRBD1 identical over 7 bases. With 1 base clipped from V and 5 bases from J, the junction kept 10 bases outside the gene matches. Per germline, CDR1 DFQATT and CDR2 SNEGSKA (reference sequence). The CDR3 contains 16 residues.

There are a few counts of this clonotype. The chain joins TRBV24-1 to TRBJ2-3; TRBD2 aligns across 8 bases. J gave up 3 bases and V 6 bases, and 13 bases lay outside the gene matches. Germline assignment: CDR1 KGHDR and CDR2 SFDVKD. The CDR3 contains 17 residues. The DNA for the CDR3 is TGTGCCACCAGTCGAACGGGAGGGCCCGGTTCTACAGATACGCAGTATTTT. Its translation is CATSRTGGPGSTDTQYF.

This clonotype was seen more than once but under ten times. The gene calls are TRBV24-1 and TRBJ2-5; a possible D gene is TRBD2 (6 bases). CDR1 is KGHDR and CDR2 is SFDVKD in the germline V gene. CDR3 length: 15 amino acids. The germline V and J ends were trimmed by 3 bases and 3 bases, with 13 bases remaining between them. In DNA, the CDR3 is TGTGCCACCAGTGATCCCACGGCGGGAAAAGAGACCCAGTACTTC. It translates to CATSDPTAGKETQYF.

This clonotype was detected ten times or more. The chain recombines TRBV7-2 with TRBJ2-7, with D unclear. V gave up 2 bases and J gave up 0 bases, with 5 bases separating them. The CDR3 loop spans 13 amino acids. Germline CDR1 is SGHTA and CDR2 is FQGNSA. Here the CDR3 reads CASSLLGSYEQYF. CDR3 in DNA: TGTGCCAGCAGCTTATTGGGCTCCTACGAGCAGTACTTC.